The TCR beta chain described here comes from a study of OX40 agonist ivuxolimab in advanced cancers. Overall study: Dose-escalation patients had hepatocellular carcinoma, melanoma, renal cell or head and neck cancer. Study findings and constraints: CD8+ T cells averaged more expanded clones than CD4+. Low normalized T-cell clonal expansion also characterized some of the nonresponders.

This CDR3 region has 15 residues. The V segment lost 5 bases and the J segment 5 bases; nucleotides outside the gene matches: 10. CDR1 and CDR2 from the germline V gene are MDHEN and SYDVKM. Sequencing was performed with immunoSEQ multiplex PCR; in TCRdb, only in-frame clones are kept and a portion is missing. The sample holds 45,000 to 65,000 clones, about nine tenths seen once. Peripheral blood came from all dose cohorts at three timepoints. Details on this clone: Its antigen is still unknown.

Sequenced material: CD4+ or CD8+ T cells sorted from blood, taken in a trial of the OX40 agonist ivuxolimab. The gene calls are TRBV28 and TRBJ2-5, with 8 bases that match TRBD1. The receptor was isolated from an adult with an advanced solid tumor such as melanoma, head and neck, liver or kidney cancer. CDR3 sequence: CASSPPTGAVETQYF. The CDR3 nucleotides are TGTGCCAGCAGTCCGCCGACAGGGGCGGTGGAGACCCAGTACTTC.